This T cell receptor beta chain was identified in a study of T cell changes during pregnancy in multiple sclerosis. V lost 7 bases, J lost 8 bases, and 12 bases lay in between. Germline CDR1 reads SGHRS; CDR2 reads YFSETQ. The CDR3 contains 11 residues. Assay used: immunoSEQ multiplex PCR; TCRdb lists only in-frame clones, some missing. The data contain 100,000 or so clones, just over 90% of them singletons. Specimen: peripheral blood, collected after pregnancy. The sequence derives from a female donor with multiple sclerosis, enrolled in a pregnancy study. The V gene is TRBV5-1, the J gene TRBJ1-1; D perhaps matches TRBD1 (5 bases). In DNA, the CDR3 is TGCGCCAGCGCGAAGGGGAGGGAAGCTTTCTTT. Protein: CASAKGREAFF.